The 15 T cell receptor beta chains presented below share a single source sample, sequenced in a study of regulatory T cells in long-lasting Graves disease. Time point noted: newly diagnosed GD, antithyroid drugs for less than 3 months. From RNA extracted from PBMCs, the TCR library was made. The authors built TCR beta libraries using iRepertoire HTBI primers and Arm-PCR of CDR3 regions. TCRdb fed the multiplex PCR reads into MiXCR, producing one record per CDR3 protein. Of 370,000 or so distinct CDR3 sequences in the sample, under 20% were seen once. The same data also went into a second study, on T cells in Graves' hyperthyroidism and ophthalmopathy.

The material was peripheral blood mononuclear cells (PBMCs), obtained at new diagnosis, from a patient treated with antithyroid drugs. Receptor source: a woman aged 18 to 35 with Graves disease.

Comments on this clonotype: The junction departs from germline at one end; a sequencing error may be responsible. The chain uses TRBV7-7 and TRBJ2-1; 8 bases agree with TRBD1. Germline CDR1 reads SSHAT; CDR2 reads FNYEAQ (reference sequence). The CDR3 contains 15 residues. CDR3: CASSLMRTGMNEQFF. The CDR3 bases are TGTGCTAGCAGCTTAATGCGGACAGGGATGAACGAGCAGTTCTTC.

This clonotype was observed at least ten times. The V call is TRBV6-2 or TRBV6-3, the J call TRBJ2-2; no clear D gene. Deletions cut 2 bases from V and 7 bases from J, with 8 bases between. The CDR3 has 13 residues. Germline lookup yields CDR1 MNHEY and CDR2 SVGEGT. The CDR3: CASSYGGRGELFF. For the CDR3, the DNA is TGTGCCAGCAGTTACGGCGGCCGCGGGGAGCTGTTTTTT.

V usage is TRBV10-3 and J usage is TRBJ2-2, with D perhaps matching TRBD1 (6 bases). With 3 bases removed from V and 6 bases from J, the gap between germline ends came to 14 bases. Germline CDR1 is ENHRY and CDR2 is SYGVKD. The CDR3 runs 15 residues. The DNA for the CDR3 is TGTGCCATCAGTGATCCAAACAGGGCCCCCGGGGAGCTGTTTTTT. Translating it yields CAISDPNRAPGELFF.

This clonotype has more than one count but fewer than ten. V usage is TRBV5-4 and J usage is TRBJ2-3, with 9 bases identical to TRBD1. The ends lost 5 bases at V and 5 bases at J; junction bases unmatched: 6. This CDR3 comprises 14 residues. CDR1 is SGHNT and CDR2 is YYREEE in the germline V gene (reference sequence). The chain's CDR3 is CASRWDRVGDTQYF. The CDR3 DNA is TGTGCCAGCAGGTGGGACAGGGTGGGAGATACGCAGTATTTT. The variable domain in full, completed from reference TRBV5-4 and TRBJ2-3, reads ETGVTQSPTHLIKTRGQQVTLRCSSQSGHNTVSWYQQALGQGPQFIFQYYREEENGRGNFPPRFSGLQFPNYSSELNVNALELDDSALYLCASRWDRVGDTQYFGPGTRLTVL.

This clonotype was found once. CDR3 in amino acids: CASSFRGTTGELFF. CDR3 in DNA: TGTGCCAGCAGCTTCCGGGGGACGACCGGGGAGCTGTTTTTT. The chain combines TRBV7-2 with TRBJ2-2; tentative D call: TRBD2 (6 bases). This CDR3 contains 14 residues. The germline V and J ends were trimmed by 3 bases and 5 bases, with 10 bases remaining between them. CDR1 and CDR2 from the germline V gene are SGHTA and FQGNSA. The full variable domain, with the rest looked up from reference TRBV7-2 and TRBJ2-2, is GAGVSQSPSNKVTEKGKDVELRCDPISGHTALYWYRQSLGQGLEFLIYFQGNSAPDKSGLPSDRFSAERTGGSVSTLTIQRTQQEDSAVYLCASSFRGTTGELFFGEGSRLTVL.

There are many counts of this clonotype. The chain combines TRBV2 with TRBJ2-3; 8 nucleotides agree with TRBD1. The ends lost 4 bases at V and 5 bases at J; junction bases unmatched: 8. The germline CDR1 and CDR2 sequences are SNHLY and FYNNEI. The CDR3 totals 15 residues. DNA of the CDR3: TGTGCCAGCAGTGTTGGGTCAGGGGGCATAGATACGCAGTATTTT. As protein: CASSVGSGGIDTQYF. Filled out from reference TRBV2 and TRBJ2-3, the complete variable domain reads EPEVTQTPSHQVTQMGQEVILRCVPISNHLYFYWYRQILGQKVEFLVSFYNNEISEKSEIFDDQFSVERPDGSNFTLKIRSTKLEDSAMYFCASSVGSGGIDTQYFGPGTRLTVL.

This rearrangement joins TRBV6-1 to TRBJ2-7; 8 nucleotides match TRBD1. V shed 7 bases, J shed 5 bases, and the junction held 16 bases outside the gene matches. Germline V gene lookup returns CDR1 MNHNS and CDR2 SASEGT. CDR3 length: 16 amino acids. The CDR3 nucleotides read TGTGCCAGCAATTCAATGGTAACAGGGGGATTGAACGAGCAGTACTTC. Translation gives CASNSMVTGGLNEQYF.

This clonotype was counted at least ten times. The chain joins TRBV5-6 to TRBJ2-2; D tentatively reads TRBD1 or TRBD2 (6 bases each). This CDR3 has 16 residues. Germline CDR1 is SGHDT and CDR2 is YYEEEE. V was cut by 0 bases and J by 4 bases, with 13 bases left in between. CDR3 coding DNA: TGTGCCAGCAGCTTGGGGGGGGCCCAGAGCACCGGGGAGCTGTTTTTT. It translates to CASSLGGAQSTGELFF.

Only a few counts were recorded for this clonotype. The chain links TRBV19 to TRBJ1-1; 12 bases are a match to TRBD1. Germline values: CDR1 LNHDA, CDR2 SQIVND (reference sequence). J was trimmed by 6 bases and V by 8 bases; bases with no gene match: 7. The CDR3 sequence is 14 residues long. The CDR3 bases are TGTGCCAGTGGCATTGGGGACAGGGGGCCTGAAGCTTTCTTT. As protein: CASGIGDRGPEAFF. The full variable domain, completed using reference TRBV19 and TRBJ1-1, is DGGITQSPKYLFRKEGQNVTLSCEQNLNHDAMYWYRQDPGQGLRLIYYSQIVNDFQKGDIAEGYSVSREKKESFPLTVTSAQKNPTAFYLCASGIGDRGPEAFFGQGTRLTVV.

This clonotype has a count of ten or more. This rearrangement joins TRBV30 to TRBJ2-1; TRBD2 aligns across 9 bases. The CDR3 is 14 amino acids. Germline CDR1 GTSNPN, CDR2 SVGIG (reference sequence). Trimming took 5 bases from V and 6 from J; bases not matched to a gene: 8. CDR3 region: CAWDPGTSFNEQFF. In DNA, the CDR3 is TGTGCCTGGGACCCCGGGACTAGCTTCAATGAGCAGTTCTTC.

In this sample, this clonotype turned up many times. The chain employs TRBV29-1 and TRBJ2-1; no firm D call. Trimming cost V 0 bases and J 13 bases, with 22 bases left between them. This CDR3 contains 15 residues. Germline CDR1 reads SQVTM; CDR2 reads ANQGSEA. CDR3: CSVEDRPTGNELQFF. The CDR3 nucleotides read TGCAGCGTTGAAGATCGCCCGACTGGTAATGAATTACAGTTCTTC.

This clonotype was observed many times. The chain is built from TRBV15 and TRBJ2-1, with D tentatively TRBD2 (5 bases). Germline CDR1 reads LNHNV; CDR2 reads YYDKDF (reference sequence). The V end was cut by 3 bases, the J end by 0 bases, with 15 bases between. The CDR3 sequence is 17 residues long. The CDR3 bases are TGTGCCACCAGCAGGGACGGACGGGGAAGCTCCTACAATGAGCAGTTCTTC. Translating gives CATSRDGRGSSYNEQFF.

This clonotype has only a few counts. The rearrangement uses TRBV6-1 and TRBJ2-3, with a possible D match to TRBD2 (6 bases). This CDR3 comprises 17 residues. The V end lost 2 bases, the J end lost 1 base, and 16 bases lay between the germline ends. CDR1 and CDR2 (germline): MNHNS, SASEGT. CDR3 in amino acids: CASSEFIRSGGTDTQYF. DNA of the CDR3: TGTGCCAGCAGTGAATTTATTCGTAGCGGAGGCACAGATACGCAGTATTTT.

This clonotype was observed many times. The chain links TRBV11-2 to TRBJ1-1, with D perhaps TRBD1 (6 bases). Trimming shortened V by 5 bases and J by 1 base, and 8 bases separated the two germline ends. The CDR3 loop spans 13 amino acids. Germline V lookup: CDR1 SGHAT, CDR2 FQNNGV. DNA for the CDR3: TGTGCCAGCAGCCAACAGGGGAACACTGAAGCTTTCTTT. Translation: CASSQQGNTEAFF.

This clonotype was detected many times. This chain connects TRBV7-9 to TRBJ2-1; 12 nucleotides line up with TRBD2. Germline lookup yields CDR1 SEHNR and CDR2 FQNEAQ (reference sequence). The CDR3 extends over 16 amino acids. Unmatched junction bases numbered 4, after V lost 5 bases and J lost 2 bases. This chain's CDR3 is CASSPTSGGAYNEQFF. The CDR3 coding sequence is TGTGCCAGCAGCCCGACTAGCGGGGGTGCCTACAATGAGCAGTTCTTC. Using reference TRBV7-9 and TRBJ2-1 for the parts outside the CDR3, the full variable domain is DTGVSQNPRHKITKRGQNVTFRCDPISEHNRLYWYRQTLGQGPEFLTYFQNEAQLEKSRLLSDRFSAERPKGSFSTLEIQRTEQGDSAMYLCASSPTSGGAYNEQFFGPGTRLTVL.